The rows below give T cell receptor beta chains drawn from one sample of a study of shared clonotypes between healthy human individuals. The table came from immunoSEQ multiplex PCR; TCRdb's copy has only in-frame clones and leaves some out. The sample shows fewer than 1 million clones, 90% to 98% of them seen only once. The sequenced sample consisted of naive CD8+ T cells sorted from blood. The receptors derive from a man aged 25-45 years in good health. CDR3s include the opening cysteine and the closing phenylalanine or tryptophan. D genes are given only for firm matches. Clone size, where shown, is once, few, many, or a class for clones that have expanded.

TRBV10-3,TRBD2,-,TRBJ2-7,CAISDLAGEHDEQYF,TGTGCCATCAGTGATTTAGCGGGAGAGCACGACGAGCAGTACTTC
TRBV5-1,-,-,TRBJ1-1,CASSRGSLGEAFF,TGCGCCAGCAGCCGGGGAAGTCTTGGTGAAGCTTTCTTT
TRBV5-1,-,-,TRBJ2-7,CASSLDRVYEQYF,TGCGCCAGCAGCTTGGACAGGGTGTACGAGCAGTACTTC
TRBV5-1,-,-,TRBJ1-2,CASSLSGASYGYTF,TGCGCCAGCAGCTTGTCAGGGGCGAGCTATGGCTACACCTTC
TRBV7-2,-,-,TRBJ1-3,CASSLFQVISGNTIYF,TGTGCCAGCAGCTTATTCCAGGTGATCTCTGGAAACACCATATATTTT
TRBV5-1,TRBD2,-,TRBJ2-1,CASSFWTSGTSFQNNEQFF,TGCGCCAGCAGCTTCTGGACTAGCGGGACTTCCTTCCAAAACAATGAGCAGTTCTTC
TRBV5-4,-,-,TRBJ2-1,CASSFSGNNEQFF,TGTGCCAGCAGCTTTTCCGGGAACAATGAGCAGTTCTTC
TRBV27,TRBD1,-,TRBJ2-1,CASSGAGQGYEQFF,TGTGCCAGCAGTGGGGCGGGACAGGGCTACGAGCAGTTCTTC
TRBV30,TRBD2,-,TRBJ2-7,CAWTSGVEQYF,TGTGCCTGGACTAGCGGGGTCGAGCAGTACTTC
TRBV28,TRBD1,-,TRBJ1-5,CASSLIPGQGSGQPQHF,TGTGCCAGCAGTTTAATACCGGGACAGGGTAGCGGGCAGCCCCAGCATTTT
TRBV4-3,-,-,TRBJ1-1,CASSQDMGRGTEAFF,TGCGCCAGCAGCCAAGATATGGGTCGGGGAACTGAAGCTTTCTTT
TRBV5-5,-,-,TRBJ2-7,CASSSDMPYEQYF,TGTGCCAGCAGCTCTGACATGCCCTACGAGCAGTACTTC
TRBV4-1,-,-,TRBJ2-2,CASSQEVEGGELFF,TGCGCCAGCAGCCAAGAAGTGGAGGGGGGGGAGCTGTTTTTT
TRBV7-9,TRBD1,-,TRBJ1-5,CASSLWDSNQPQHF,TGTGCCAGCAGCCTTTGGGACAGTAATCAGCCCCAGCATTTT
TRBV29-1,-,-,TRBJ1-1,CSVFLDRMNTEAFF,TGCAGCGTTTTTCTAGATCGAATGAACACTGAAGCTTTCTTT
TRBV5-6,TRBD1,-,TRBJ1-5,CASSYQGVNQPQHF,TGTGCCAGCAGCTACCAGGGGGTTAATCAGCCCCAGCATTTT
TRBV29-1,-,once,TRBJ2-3,CSAISIQGSTDTQYF,TGCAGCGCGATATCAATACAGGGAAGCACAGATACGCAGTATTTT
TRBV5-1,-,-,TRBJ2-2,CASSLVAGELFF,TGCGCCAGCAGCTTGGTAGCCGGGGAGCTGTTTTTT
TRBV14,-,-,TRBJ2-7,CASSQLLDREQYF,TGTGCCAGCAGCCAACTGCTGGATAGGGAGCAGTACTTC